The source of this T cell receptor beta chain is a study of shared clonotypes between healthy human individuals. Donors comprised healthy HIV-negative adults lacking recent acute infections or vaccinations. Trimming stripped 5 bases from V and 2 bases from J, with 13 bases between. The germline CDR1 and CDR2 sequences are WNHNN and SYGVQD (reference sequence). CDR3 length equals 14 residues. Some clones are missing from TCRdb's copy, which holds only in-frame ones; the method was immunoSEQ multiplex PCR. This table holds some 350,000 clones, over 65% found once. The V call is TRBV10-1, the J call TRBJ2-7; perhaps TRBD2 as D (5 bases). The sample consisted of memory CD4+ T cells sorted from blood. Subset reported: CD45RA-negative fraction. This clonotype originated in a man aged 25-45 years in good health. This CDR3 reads CASSSGSQTYEQYF. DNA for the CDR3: TGCGCCAGCAGTTCGGGGTCCCAGACCTACGAGCAGTACTTC.